This T cell receptor beta chain was profiled in a study of vaccination and CD4 T cells after COVID-19. Study background: Nasal swab PCR showed SARS-CoV-2 in convalescent patients, several with mild and one with severe disease.

On this clonotype itself: What it binds is unknown.

Study conclusions and caveats: In convalescent patients, 304 of 307 vaccine-specific clones were spike mono-reactive.

With the Oncomine TCR Beta short-read assay, DNA from cultured CD4+ T cells was sequenced. Cultures of CD4+ T cells served as the source for extracting genomic DNA. TCRdb redid the calling of the PCR reads with MiXCR, one entry per CDR3 protein. The data contain 12,000 to 15,000 distinct CDR3 sequences, around a third of them singletons. Noted treatment: roughly ten-day PBMC culture with coronavirus spike peptide pools or control peptides (ViraFEST assay). Expansion of antigen-specific T cells with peptide pools by ViraFEST preceded sequencing of TCRs. V lost 0 bases and J lost 4; bases outside the gene matches: 7. There are 16 residues in the CDR3. Per the germline V gene, CDR1 is GTSNPN and CDR2 is SVGIG (reference sequence).

The rearrangement links TRBV30 to TRBJ1-3, with 9 bases matching TRBD1. Sequencing input: cultured CD4+ T cells from blood. The sequence was obtained from a human donor with COVID-19. The CDR3 DNA reads TGTGCCTGGAGTGTACCCGGACAGGGGTTGGGAAACACCATATATTTT. Amino acid sequence: CAWSVPGQGLGNTIYF. The full variable domain, rest sourced from reference TRBV30 and TRBJ1-3, is SQTIHQWPATLVQPVGSPLSLECTVEGTSNPNLYWYRQAAGRGLQLLFYSVGIGQISSEVPQNLSASRPQDRQFILSSKKLLLSDSGFYLCAWSVPGQGLGNTIYFGEGSWLTVV.